The 9 T cell receptor beta chains below were found in one sample sequenced in a study of T cell responses to AZD1222 COVID-19 vaccine. The method was immunoSEQ multiplex PCR; TCRdb's version includes in-frame clones alone and lacks a portion of them. The table has around 120,000 clones, about nine tenths seen once. The specimen comprised peripheral blood, sampled on day 0 of AZD1222 vaccination. The origin of the receptors is an adult in good health.

This chain links TRBV6-5 with TRBJ1-4, with no clear D. Trimming pared 6 bases from V and 2 bases from J, leaving 13 bases between. CDR1 and CDR2 from the germline V gene are MNHEY and SVGAGI. The CDR3 is 15 amino acids. The CDR3 reads CASRDTGLTNEKLFF. CDR3 nucleotide sequence: TGTGCCAGCAGGGATACGGGGTTGACTAATGAAAAACTGTTTTTT.

The chain uses TRBV7-2 and TRBJ2-5; weak D call: TRBD2 (6 bases). The length of the CDR3 is 15 residues. V dropped 3 bases and J dropped 0 bases, with 11 bases sitting between them. Per the germline V gene, CDR1 is SGHTA and CDR2 is FQGNSA. DNA for the CDR3: TGTGCCAGCAGCTTCCTTAGCGGCTACCAAGAGACCCAGTACTTC. It is translated as CASSFLSGYQETQYF.

This clone was counted between two and nine times. The V call is TRBV9, the J call TRBJ1-6; perhaps TRBD1 as D (6 bases). Per germline, CDR1 SGDLS and CDR2 YYNGEE. V gave up 0 bases and J gave up 8 bases, with 12 bases separating them. The length of the CDR3 is 15 residues. CDR3 DNA: TGTGCCAGCAGCGTAGAGGGGGGACCCTATTCACCCCTCCACTTT. Protein sequence: CASSVEGGPYSPLHF.

This sequence joins TRBV28 and TRBJ1-5; possible D gene TRBD1, 5 bases. The CDR3 length is 14 residues. CDR1 is MDHEN, CDR2 SYDVKM, per germline. V lost 10 bases, J lost 3 bases, and 16 bases lay in between. The CDR3 region is CAIRQRGDNQPQHF. The CDR3 DNA sequence: TGTGCCATCCGACAGCGGGGGGACAATCAGCCCCAGCATTTT.

The rearrangement joins TRBV19 to TRBJ2-7; 8 bases fit TRBD2. The CDR3 loop spans 16 amino acids. Germline values: CDR1 LNHDA, CDR2 SQIVND (reference sequence). The V gene end was trimmed by 3 bases and the J gene end by 1 base; junction bases not matched to a gene: 8. As DNA, the CDR3 is TGTGCCAGTAGTATTAGTCGGGGGGGACTATCCTACGAGCAGTACTTC. Its translation: CASSISRGGLSYEQYF.

This clone was counted a single time. The J gene is TRBJ2-7, the V gene TRBV11-3; no clear D. Germline assignment: CDR1 SGHNT and CDR2 YENEEA. This CDR3 spans 17 amino acids. V was shortened by 5 bases and J by 0 bases, with 20 bases between the two germline ends. The CDR3 sequence is CASSPHPTPDPSYEQYF. The CDR3 DNA reads as TGTGCCAGCAGCCCGCACCCGACACCTGACCCCTCCTACGAGCAGTACTTC.

V is TRBV28 and J is TRBJ2-1; D is unclear. The germline V gene has CDR1 MDHEN and CDR2 SYDVKM. Trimming removed 4 bases at V and 0 bases at J, with 10 bases between. The CDR3 covers 15 residues. The chain's CDR3 is CASSSGESSYNEQFF. In DNA, the CDR3 is TGTGCCAGCAGTTCCGGCGAGAGCTCCTACAATGAGCAGTTCTTC.

The chain carries TRBV19 and TRBJ2-7; 9 positions agree with TRBD1. Trimming removed 2 bases from V and 1 base from J; junction bases left unmatched: 3. CDR3 length: 15 residues. Germline lookup yields CDR1 LNHDA and CDR2 SQIVND (reference sequence). For the CDR3, the DNA is TGTGCCAGTAGTATACCGGGACAGGGTTCCTACGAGCAGTACTTC. Translation: CASSIPGQGSYEQYF.

V is TRBV30 and J is TRBJ1-4; TRBD1 agrees at 7 bases. The trim removed 7 bases at V and 8 bases at J, leaving 10 bases unmatched. In germline, CDR1 is GTSNPN, CDR2 SVGIG (reference sequence). The CDR3 spans 13 residues. CDR3 in amino acids: CALKTGKGEKLFF. Here the CDR3 DNA reads TGTGCCTTGAAGACAGGGAAGGGGGAAAAACTGTTTTTT.